This TCR beta chain originates from a study of shared clonotypes between healthy human individuals. The study, taken as a whole, reports: Generation probabilities of non-shared clonotypes were lower (relative to those shared by all four donors). It was expected that sequencing depth would affect clonotype sharing among donors.

With regard to this clone: Its antigen is not identified. This sample includes further DNA sequences coding for the same CDR3.

From CD4+ cells came CD45RA+ naive and CD45RA-negative memory subsets. At a deep level, the assay was run. Method: immunoSEQ multiplex PCR; TCRdb's copy keeps in-frame clones and lacks some. The sample shows some 2,500,000 clones, under 95% of them seen only once. This CDR3 has 14 residues. V lost 5 bases, J lost 4 bases, and 12 bases lay in between. Germline V lookup: CDR1 SGHTA, CDR2 FQGNSA. The chain links TRBV7-2 to TRBJ1-3, with D perhaps TRBD1 (5 bases). The sequenced sample was naive CD4+ T cells from PBMCs. The subset denotes: CD45RA+ positively selected. This sequence was found in a man between 18 and 29 years old in good health. Some clones in this sample may be carry-over from other donors' samples. The chain's CDR3 is CASSPDSAGNTIYF. The CDR3 bases are TGTGCCAGCAGCCCCGACAGTGCCGGAAACACCATATATTTT.